The rows below give T cell receptor beta chains drawn from one sample of a study of human T cells and chemical hapten exposure. From the 5' RACE reads, TCRdb called clonotypes with MiXCR, one entry per CDR3 protein. The data hold 110,000 or so distinct CDR3 sequences, with 15% to 20% observed a single time. The receptors stem from a human donor in good health. Both conserved end residues are trimmed from each CDR3. The order of the fields is V gene, J gene, CDR3 protein.

TRBV7-8	TRBJ2-1	ASRKTFLTNEQF
TRBV5-4	TRBJ1-2	ASSWAGAFGANYGYT
TRBV12-3/TRBV12-4	TRBJ1-2	ASRSGSHGYT
TRBV5-1	TRBJ2-2	ASDWKGGGELF
TRBV11-2	TRBJ1-1	ASSPYQGVAF
TRBV28	TRBJ1-5	ASSSIDSNQPQH
TRBV5-6	TRBJ1-1	ASSLVRRANTEAF
TRBV20-1	TRBJ1-6	SGQTYPSGYNSPLH
TRBV29-1	TRBJ2-2	SVATSGTGELF
TRBV6-2/TRBV6-3	TRBJ1-1	ASSYSGFPRNTEAF
TRBV7-9	TRBJ1-2	ASSSDGYGYT
TRBV7-2	TRBJ2-5	ASSYMAGVRETHY
TRBV28	TRBJ2-7	ASSFAVRPAGQY
TRBV7-9	TRBJ2-1	ASSLVPEQF
TRBV20-1	TRBJ2-7	SAENMGTSGTFGEQY
TRBV29-1	TRBJ2-1	SVEENRGVF
TRBV12-3/TRBV12-4	TRBJ2-3	ASSRTSGSIVDTQY
TRBV28	TRBJ2-1	ASSESSGQGYNEQF
TRBV6-5	TRBJ2-1	ASSSSGSPYNEQF
TRBV20-1	TRBJ2-1	SASAPLAASYNEQF
TRBV29-1	TRBJ1-2	SVAGTDYGYT
TRBV30	TRBJ1-5	AWNRGRQPQH
TRBV24-1	TRBJ2-2	ATSDLRQGRGNTGELF
TRBV29-1	TRBJ1-1	SVEEGGLNTEAF
TRBV30	TRBJ2-7	AWSPSGGREQY
TRBV5-6	TRBJ1-2	ASSMDRSYGYT
TRBV28	TRBJ2-3	ASRWSGTKYAQY
TRBV7-9	TRBJ1-1	ASSSFLSSPTEAF
TRBV4-1	TRBJ2-7	ASSPRDYSYEQY
TRBV7-9	TRBJ1-2	ASSLSTVFYGYT
TRBV20-1	TRBJ2-2	SARIAGATGELF
TRBV7-2	TRBJ1-5	ASSLSKQGGFNQPQH
TRBV29-1	TRBJ1-1	SVAHLEAF
TRBV12-3/TRBV12-4	TRBJ2-2	ATRPGQGFGELF
TRBV6-2/TRBV6-3	TRBJ2-1	ASSKDRGPYNEQL
TRBV28	TRBJ2-7	ATEGSGPYEQY
TRBV12-3/TRBV12-4	TRBJ2-6	ASTPGGSSGANVLT
TRBV7-3	TRBJ2-5	ASSLTAGVETQY
TRBV24-1	TRBJ1-1	ATSETGTRAF
TRBV11-2	TRBJ2-1	ASSLGGGRALYNEQF
TRBV2	TRBJ2-3	ASMRLAGGPTDTQY
TRBV7-3	TRBJ1-1	ASSLRQGLEAF
TRBV15	TRBJ1-1	ATSRDLGSNTEAF
TRBV6-5	TRBJ1-5	ASSDTGTTSNQPQH
TRBV27	TRBJ2-7	ASSLGPGPDYEQY
TRBV10-3	TRBJ2-1	AISELTGVGNEQF
TRBV20-1	TRBJ2-2	SGAKGGRTTGELF
TRBV9	TRBJ1-1	ASSLGTGSEAF